What follows describes a single TCR beta chain. Antigen: not known. This record comes from a study of T cell responses to AZD1222 COVID-19 vaccine. Study details: Pooled together were second doses at about 4 or about 12 weeks. Study-level points and caveats: Females outnumbered males among donors, who were mostly white British; clonal diversity was possibly underestimated. Spike-specific TCRs gained breadth and depth after people received two AZD1222 doses.

The assay was immunoSEQ multiplex PCR, and TCRdb's table has in-frame clones only and misses some. In the table there are some 130,000 clones, approximately 87% of which are singletons. This CDR3 is 12 amino acids long. V was clipped by 4 bases and J by 8 bases, with 11 bases between them. Germline V gene data show CDR1 as SGHAT and CDR2 as FQDESV (reference sequence). Specimen: peripheral blood, collected on day 0 of AZD1222 vaccination. This sequence originates from an adult in good health. This chain connects TRBV11-1 to TRBJ1-2; TRBD1 might be the D (5 bases). CDR3 in amino acids: CASSSDSLGYTF. The CDR3 nucleotides read TGTGCCAGCAGCTCCGACAGCTTAGGCTACACCTTC.